This is a list of T cell receptor beta chains from one sample in a study of beta chain features in type 1 diabetes. Using immunoSEQ multiplex PCR, the repertoire was profiled, and TCRdb retains in-frame clones only, with some absent. The table shows approximately 150,000 clones, with 9% to 10% occurring only once. Sequenced sample: central memory CD4+ T cells from blood. Receptor source: a woman in her thirties or forties in good health. CDR3s include the opening cysteine and the closing phenylalanine or tryptophan. A D gene is named only where the DNA matches it firmly. The listing skips clone size in some rows; elsewhere it reads once, few, many or a size class.

>TRBJ2-5|TRBD2|TRBV7-9|many
TGTGCCAGCAGCTTAGTGACTAGCCGTCATACGGAGACCCAGTACTTC
CASSLVTSRHTETQYF
>TRBJ2-3|TRBD2|TRBV18|few
TGTGCCAGCTCACCACCGGGACTAGCGGGGGGCCTCACAGATACGCAGTATTTT
CASSPPGLAGGLTDTQYF
>TRBJ2-6|.|TRBV19|.
TGTGCCAGTAGTATAGTACTAGCCTCTGGGGCCAACGTCCTGACTTTC
CASSIVLASGANVLTF
>TRBJ1-2|.|TRBV19|few
TGTGCCAGTAGTGCCGGGACTGTAAACTATGGCTACACCTTC
CASSAGTVNYGYTF
>TRBJ1-2|TRBD1|TRBV9|.
TGTGCCAGCAGCGTAGTCACAGGGGGAGGAGGCTACACCTTC
CASSVVTGGGGYTF
>TRBJ2-1|.|TRBV7-2|many
TGTGCCAGCAGCTTAACGAGGGATGAGCAGTTCTTC
CASSLTRDEQFF
>TRBJ2-7|TRBD1|TRBV5-1|few
TGCGCCAGCAGCCGGGGACAGGGTCTCGACGAGCAGTACTTC
CASSRGQGLDEQYF
>TRBJ2-7|.|TRBV7-2|few
TGTGCCAGCAGCTTAGGCGGGGGCCTCTCCTACGAGCAGTACTTC
CASSLGGGLSYEQYF
>TRBJ1-2|TRBD1|TRBV11-2|few
TGTGCCAGCAGCTTCTCGGGACAGGGGTTTGGCTACACCTTC
CASSFSGQGFGYTF
>TRBJ2-1|TRBD2|TRBV14|.
TGTGCCAGCAGCCCGAAAGCGGGGATATACAATGAGCAGTTCTTC
CASSPKAGIYNEQFF
>TRBJ2-2|.|TRBV11-2|many
TGTGCCAGCAGCTTACTGGGCCTTACCGGGGAGCTGTTTTTT
CASSLLGLTGELFF
>TRBJ1-5|.|TRBV5-1|few
TGCGCCAGCAGCTCGGGGGGATTCAATCAGCCCCAGCATTTT
CASSSGGFNQPQHF
>TRBJ2-7|TRBD2|TRBV11-3|.
TGTGCCAGCAGCGGCGGACTAGCGGGGGACCACGAGCAGTACTTC
CASSGGLAGDHEQYF
>TRBJ1-6|.|TRBV18|few
TGTGCCAGCTCACCAGAGGGCCGGAATTCACCCCTCCACTTT
CASSPEGRNSPLHF
>TRBJ2-1|TRBD1|TRBV19|few
TGTGCCAGTACTCCGGGACAGGGGGCGTGGGGGATGAACAATGAGCAGTTCTTC
CASTPGQGAWGMNNEQFF
>TRBJ1-2|.|TRBV28|.
TGTGCCAGCAAGCCTCCCCCACCCTATGGCTACACCTTC
CASKPPPPYGYTF
>TRBJ2-3|.|TRBV9|.
TGTGCCAGCAGCCCCAAACGGGGGGCCAAGGCAGATACGCAGTATTTT
CASSPKRGAKADTQYF
>TRBJ1-1|.|TRBV6-5|few
TGTGCCAGCAGTCCCCCGGGCAGGGAGGCGGAAGCTTTCTTT
CASSPPGREAEAFF
>TRBJ2-1|TRBD2|TRBV11-1|.
TGTGCCAGCAGCTCGTACAGCGGGGGGCTCCGGGACTACAATGAGCAGTTCTTC
CASSSYSGGLRDYNEQFF
>TRBJ2-1|TRBD2|TRBV5-1|.
TGCGCCAGCAGCTTGGATCCGAGCGGGGGGGTACGCAATGAGCAGTTCTTC
CASSLDPSGGVRNEQFF
>TRBJ1-2|.|TRBV19|few
TGTGCCAGTAGTGAAAGGGGCAGCTATGGCTACACCTTC
CASSERGSYGYTF
>TRBJ2-5|.|TRBV29-1|few
TGCAGCGTTGAGTCCGGGTCCCGGGGGACCCAGTACTTC
CSVESGSRGTQYF
>TRBJ2-4|TRBD1|TRBV19|.
TGTGCCAGTAGGCGGACAGGGGAAAACATTCAGTACTTC
CASRRTGENIQYF
>TRBJ2-7|.|TRBV9|few
TGTGCCAGCAGCGCCGATCCGGGAACGGGCTACGAGCAGTACTTC
CASSADPGTGYEQYF
>TRBJ1-5|TRBD1|TRBV27|few
TGTGCCAGCAGTTTATCTACAGGGGGCGGTCAGCCCCAGCATTTT
CASSLSTGGGQPQHF
>TRBJ2-2|.|TRBV29-1|few
TGCAGCGTTGAACCCGGCACCGGGGAGCTGTTTTTT
CSVEPGTGELFF
>TRBJ2-3|TRBD2|TRBV2|.
TGTGCCAGCAGTGACCCGGGGGGGCCCACAGATACGCAGTATTTT
CASSDPGGPTDTQYF
>TRBJ1-1|TRBD1|TRBV27|few
TGTGCCAGCAGAGCGACAGGGCCCACTGAAGCTTTCTTT
CASRATGPTEAFF
>TRBJ2-1|.|TRBV2|few
TGTGCCAGCAGTGAATCAGGGGGAGCGGGTAAGCAGTTCTTC
CASSESGGAGKQFF
>TRBJ1-1|.|TRBV7-2|few
TGTGCCAGCAGCTCCCCTGGCAGGGGCTTGTTCGCTTTCTTT
CASSSPGRGLFAFF
>TRBJ2-2|.|TRBV6-5|few
TGTGCCAGCACCTTAATCGGGGTCACCGGGGAGCTGTTTTTT
CASTLIGVTGELFF
>TRBJ1-2|.|TRBV7-2|few
TGTGCCAGCAGCGCCAATTATGCAACAGGGTCGTCCGGCTACACCTTC
CASSANYATGSSGYTF
>TRBJ2-1|.|TRBV27|few
TGTGCCAGCAGTTTCCTCTCGGGTCAGGGCTCCTACAATGAGCAGTTCTTC
CASSFLSGQGSYNEQFF
>TRBJ2-7|TRBD2|TRBV18|.
TGTGCCAGCTCACCAATTAGCGGGGGCTCCTACGAGCAGTACTTC
CASSPISGGSYEQYF
>TRBJ2-7|TRBD1|TRBV7-2|many
TGTGCCAGCAGCTCCTACGACAGGGCCGAGCAGTACTTC
CASSSYDRAEQYF
>TRBJ1-5|.|TRBV27|.
TGTGCCAGCAGTTTTCTGGGACTGAAAGATCAGCCCCAGCATTTT
CASSFLGLKDQPQHF
>TRBJ2-2|TRBD1|TRBV29-1|.
TGCAGCGTAGCTGACAGGGGGCGTTGGACCGGGGAGCTGTTTTTT
CSVADRGRWTGELFF
>TRBJ2-1|TRBD2|TRBV5-4|few
TGTGCCAGCAGCTTGGGAGGGAGGGGCTCCTACAATGAGCAGTTCTTC
CASSLGGRGSYNEQFF
>TRBJ2-7|.|TRBV6-1|.
TGTGCCAGCAGACAGGACGAAACCTACGAGCAGTACTTC
CASRQDETYEQYF
>TRBJ2-3|TRBD2|TRBV10-2|.
TGCGCCAGCAGTGACTCGGGGGGGCTTGATACGCAGTATTTT
CASSDSGGLDTQYF
>TRBJ2-1|TRBD2|TRBV7-8|.
TGTGCCAGCAGCTTAGCGGTAGCGGGGGGGCCCGGCAATGAGCAGTTCTTC
CASSLAVAGGPGNEQFF
>TRBJ1-2|TRBD1|TRBV7-2|.
TGTGCCAGCAACTTAGGAGGGACAGTTGGCTACACCTTC
CASNLGGTVGYTF
>TRBJ2-2|.|TRBV6-5|.
TGTGCCAGCGGAGCCGGTTGGGACACCGGGGAGCTGTTTTTT
CASGAGWDTGELFF
>TRBJ1-6|TRBD1|TRBV5-6|.
TGTGCCAGCAGTTTGGGCAGTCAGGGGGCGAGATATTATTCACCCCTCCACTTT
CASSLGSQGARYYSPLHF
>TRBJ1-4|TRBD1|TRBV25-1|.
TGTGCCAGCAGTGAATGGACAGGGGATCGCGAAAAACTGTTTTTT
CASSEWTGDREKLFF
>TRBJ1-6|.|TRBV19|many
TGTGCCAGTAGTATACGGCAGTGGGGCTCACCCCTCCACTTT
CASSIRQWGSPLHF